This T cell receptor (beta chain) originates from a study of OX40 agonist ivuxolimab in advanced cancers. Only in-frame clones appear in the TCRdb table, and some are missing; sequencing was by immunoSEQ multiplex PCR. The sample records under 65,000 clones, more than 75% being singletons. J lost 2 bases, V lost 3 bases, and 7 bases had no gene match. The CDR3 sequence is 15 residues long. Per germline, CDR1 SGHAT and CDR2 FQNNGV. Sequenced here: CD4+ or CD8+ T cells sorted from blood, sampled in a trial of the OX40 agonist ivuxolimab. This TCR derives from an adult with an advanced solid tumor such as melanoma, head and neck, liver or kidney cancer. The genes are TRBV11-2 and TRBJ2-7; 7 bases line up with TRBD1. The CDR3 DNA follows: TGTGCCAGCAGCTTCCCAGGGGGACCTACCTACGAGCAGTACTTC. It specifies CASSFPGGPTYEQYF.